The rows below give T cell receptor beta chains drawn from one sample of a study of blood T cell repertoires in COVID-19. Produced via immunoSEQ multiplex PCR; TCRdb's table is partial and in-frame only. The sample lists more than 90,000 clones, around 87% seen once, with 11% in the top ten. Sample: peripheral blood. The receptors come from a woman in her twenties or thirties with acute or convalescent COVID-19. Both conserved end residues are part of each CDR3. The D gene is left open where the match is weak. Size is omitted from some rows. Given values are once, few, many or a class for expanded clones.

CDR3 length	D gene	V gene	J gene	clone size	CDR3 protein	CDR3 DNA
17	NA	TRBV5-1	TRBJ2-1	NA	CASSSTGTLLGYNEQFF	TGCGCCAGCAGCTCAACCGGGACTCTCCTTGGTTACAATGAGCAGTTCTTC
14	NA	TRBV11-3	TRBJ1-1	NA	CASAGGVLKSEAFF	TGTGCCAGCGCCGGAGGGGTTCTCAAGTCTGAAGCTTTCTTT
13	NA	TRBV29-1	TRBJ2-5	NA	CSVDEVSGKAQYF	TGCAGCGTTGATGAGGTATCAGGGAAGGCCCAGTACTTC
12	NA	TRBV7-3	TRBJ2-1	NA	CASSSDSNEQFF	TGTGCCAGCAGCTCTGACAGCAATGAGCAGTTCTTC
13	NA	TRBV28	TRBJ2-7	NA	CASSFGVGYEQYF	TGTGCCAGCAGTTTCGGGGTAGGGTACGAGCAGTACTTC
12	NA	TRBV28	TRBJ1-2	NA	CASSLRGLGYTF	TGTGCCAGCAGTTTGCGGGGGCTGGGCTACACCTTC
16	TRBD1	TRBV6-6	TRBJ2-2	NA	CASSPRDRATTGELFF	TGTGCCAGCAGTCCACGGGACAGGGCGACTACCGGGGAGCTGTTTTTT
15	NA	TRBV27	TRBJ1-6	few	CASSPRTRLNSPLHF	TGTGCCAGCAGTCCGAGGACAAGGTTGAATTCACCCCTCCACTTT
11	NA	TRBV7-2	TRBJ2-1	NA	CASSSFGEQFF	TGTGCCAGCAGCTCCTTCGGGGAGCAGTTCTTC
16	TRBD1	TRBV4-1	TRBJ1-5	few	CASSRFWQGGNQPQHF	TGCGCCAGCAGCCGCTTTTGGCAGGGGGGCAATCAGCCCCAGCATTTT